The sequence of this T cell receptor beta chain was determined in a study of OX40 agonist ivuxolimab in advanced cancers. Study in general: Among those enrolled, mean age was around 60 years (range 23 to 79) and 75% to 90% were male. Treatment received earlier with anti-PD-1, anti-PD-L1 or anti-CTLA-4 agents was allowed, and roughly 40% had some. Partial response was recorded in three patients: one hepatocellular carcinoma and two cutaneous melanoma cases.

Germline values: CDR1 MGHRA, CDR2 YSYEKL. Trimming at V came to 2 bases and at J to 4 bases, leaving 5 bases not matched to a gene. The CDR3 extends over 15 amino acids. Here immunoSEQ multiplex PCR was the method, and the copy in TCRdb shows in-frame clones only, minus some. The data contain around 81,000 clones, around four fifths of them singletons. This receptor was obtained from an adult with an advanced solid tumor such as melanoma, head and neck, liver or kidney cancer. The V call is TRBV4-1, the J call TRBJ2-3; 8 bases line up with TRBD2. The source material was CD4+ or CD8+ T cells sorted from blood, sampled in a trial of the OX40 agonist ivuxolimab. The DNA of the CDR3 is TGCGCCAGCAGCCAACCGGGACTAGAGTCAGATACGCAGTATTTT. Translated: CASSQPGLESDTQYF.